These 10 T cell receptor beta chains were sequenced from one sample in a study of regulatory dendritic cells for organ transplantation. Sorted subsets were CFSE-labeled and cultured 4 to 6 days with allogeneic dendritic cells. Their specific antigens are unknown. Profiling relied on immunoSEQ multiplex PCR, and the TCRdb table lists in-frame clones only, not all of them. The data hold 9,500 to 15,000 clones, with around two thirds observed a single time. Sequenced: naive CD8+ T cells from blood cultured with dendritic cells. The subset denotes: CD45RA+ naive T cells. Receptor source: a human donor in good health.

The chain links TRBV4-1 to TRBJ1-5; D perhaps matches TRBD1 (5 bases). Per the germline V gene, CDR1 is MGHRA and CDR2 is YSYEKL. The CDR3 is made up of 16 amino acids. V lost 1 base to trimming and J lost 5 bases, with 15 bases between them. The CDR3 DNA follows: TGCGCCAGCAGCCAAGGGGGGGTCCTCGGCGATCAGCCCCAGCATTTT. This encodes CASSQGGVLGDQPQHF.

The rearrangement uses TRBV7-2 and TRBJ2-7; TRBD1 matches 8 bases. Germline CDR1 reads SGHTA; CDR2 reads FQGNSA. The CDR3 is 16 amino acids. V lost 0 bases, J lost 2 bases, and 6 bases stayed unmatched. The CDR3 DNA follows: TGTGCCAGCAGCTTAGCCGGGGGACAGGAAACCTACGAGCAGTACTTC. Protein product: CASSLAGGQETYEQYF.

The CDR3 region has the DNA TGTGCCAGCAGCTTAGGGGGGGGCACCTACGAGCAGTACTTC. Translation: CASSLGGGTYEQYF. This chain links TRBV7-2 with TRBJ2-7; possible D gene TRBD2, 7 bases. V was pared by 1 base and J by 2 bases, with 9 bases between. The CDR3 length is 14 residues. The germline V gene has CDR1 SGHTA and CDR2 FQGNSA. The full variable domain, in which reference TRBV7-2 and TRBJ2-7 provide the parts outside the CDR3, is GAGVSQSPSNKVTEKGKDVELRCDPISGHTALYWYRQSLGQGLEFLIYFQGNSAPDKSGLPSDRFSAERTGGSVSTLTIQRTQQEDSAVYLCASSLGGGTYEQYFGPGTRLTVT.

There are a few counts of this clone. This chain joins TRBV5-8 and TRBJ1-1, with D perhaps TRBD1 (5 bases). CDR1 is SGHTS and CDR2 is YDEGEE in the germline V gene. Between the trimmed V and J ends, which lost 9 bases and 6 bases, there was a span of 18 bases. The length of the CDR3 is 13 residues. The CDR3 region has the DNA TGTGCCACGGCTAACAGGTGGAGCGCTGAAGCTTTCTTT. Its protein product is CATANRWSAEAFF.

V is TRBV7-2 and J is TRBJ1-6; D may be TRBD1 (5 bases). Trimming stripped 5 bases from V and 5 bases from J, with 13 bases between. The CDR3 runs 15 residues. Per the germline V gene, CDR1 is SGHTA and CDR2 is FQGNSA. CDR3: CASSPRAAHNSPLHF. The CDR3 DNA is TGTGCCAGCAGCCCCAGGGCAGCCCATAATTCACCCCTCCACTTT.

The chain links TRBV9 to TRBJ2-1; 10 positions agree with TRBD2. The length of the CDR3 is 15 residues. Trimming cost V 0 bases and J 6 bases; bases outside gene matches: 3. Per germline, CDR1 SGDLS and CDR2 YYNGEE. CDR3 loop: CASSVGSGGANEQFF. CDR3 nucleotide sequence: TGTGCCAGCAGCGTAGGGAGCGGGGGGGCCAATGAGCAGTTCTTC.

The gene calls are TRBV2 and TRBJ1-1; 8 bases agree with TRBD1. This CDR3 contains 15 residues. Germline V CDR1 and CDR2: SNHLY, FYNNEI. The V and J ends lost 3 bases and 5 bases, in that order; junction bases with no gene match: 8. The CDR3 sequence: CASSDLTGEWTEAFF. Written as DNA, the CDR3 is TGTGCCAGCAGTGACTTGACAGGGGAGTGGACTGAAGCTTTCTTT.

This sequence joins TRBV4-2 and TRBJ1-2, with 10 bases aligning to TRBD1. The junction had 5 bases not matched to a gene; V was cut back by 0 bases and J by 4 bases. Germline-derived CDR1 and CDR2 are LGHNA and YNFKEQ. The CDR3 runs to 16 residues. For the CDR3, the DNA is TGTGCCAGCAGCCAAGATCCGACAGGGGGCCTCTATGGCTACACCTTC. Translating it yields CASSQDPTGGLYGYTF.

This clone was observed once. The V and J genes are TRBV6-5 and TRBJ2-7, with unresolved D. Germline loops: CDR1 MNHEY, CDR2 SVGAGI. The CDR3 has 13 amino acids. Trimming removed 0 bases at V and 3 bases at J, with 6 bases between. CDR3 in DNA: TGTGCCAGCAGTTACTCGACACTCTACGAGCAGTACTTC. It is translated as CASSYSTLYEQYF.

V gene TRBV25-1 combines with J gene TRBJ1-1; the D gene is possibly TRBD1 (6 bases). Trimming took off 5 bases at V and 5 bases at J, with 12 bases between the two ends. CDR1 MGHDK and CDR2 SYGVNS come from the germline V gene. The CDR3 is 13 amino acids. CDR3 residues: CASSPGGRTEAFF. For the CDR3, the DNA is TGTGCCAGCAGTCCGGGGGGCAGAACTGAAGCTTTCTTT.